A single sample is the source of the 19 T cell receptor beta chains below, sequenced in a study of T cell responses to AZD1222 COVID-19 vaccine (dated by TCRdb to the early 2020s). The library was produced with the immunoSEQ multiplex PCR assay. The source is immuneACCESS, and TCRdb retained only in-frame sequences with V and J called. Part of the clones is not carried over; for the studies checked, unresolved V genes explain less than half of this, and the remainder is unexplained. This sample holds tens of thousands of clones; 75% to 90% were observed only once. The ten top clones hold over 12% of the sample. What the time point label conveys for this sample: about 28 days (+/-7) after the second vaccine dose. The specimen was peripheral blood, collected 28 days after the second AZD1222 dose. The receptors were sampled from an adult who received the AZD1222 COVID-19 vaccine.

In this sample, this clone turned up a few times. The rearrangement uses TRBV5-3 and TRBJ1-4; D gene uncertain. TRBV5-3 qualifies as an ORF whose function is uncertain. Trimming removed 0 bases at V and 7 bases at J, with 10 bases between. The CDR3 length is 14 residues. The CDR3: CARSLAGIREKLFF. Here the CDR3 DNA reads TGTGCCAGAAGCTTGGCGGGGATCCGTGAAAAACTGTTTTTT.

The chain carries TRBV24-1 and TRBJ2-1, with D possibly matching TRBD1 (5 bases). Trimming removed 0 bases from V and 6 bases from J, with 8 bases in between. This CDR3 has 14 amino acids. Germline CDR1 KGHDR, CDR2 SFDVKD. CDR3 DNA: TGTGCCACCAGTGATTTGCGTCAGGGCAATGAGCAGTTCTTC. This gives the protein CATSDLRQGNEQFF.

The gene calls are TRBV30 and TRBJ1-5, with 7 nucleotides matching TRBD1. V shed 0 bases and J 5 bases; nucleotides not matched to a gene: 4. CDR1 GTSNPN and CDR2 SVGIG come from the germline V gene (reference sequence). CDR3 length: 14 amino acids. The CDR3 coding sequence is TGTGCCTGGAGTGTAGGACAGGAGGATCAGCCCCAGCATTTT. It codes for CAWSVGQEDQPQHF. Variable domain in full (rest from reference TRBV30 and TRBJ1-5): SQTIHQWPATLVQPVGSPLSLECTVEGTSNPNLYWYRQAAGRGLQLLFYSVGIGQISSEVPQNLSASRPQDRQFILSSKKLLLSDSGFYLCAWSVGQEDQPQHFGDGTRLSIL.

This clone was detected only a few times. The DNA of the CDR3 is TGTGCCAGCAAGTCCAGTACAGATACGCAGTATTTT. Translation: CASKSSTDTQYF. J is TRBJ2-3 and V is TRBV28, with D unclear. Looked up from germline, CDR1 is MDHEN and CDR2 is SYDVKM. The CDR3 length is 12 residues. The V end was cut by 7 bases, the J end by 3 bases, with 8 bases between. The entire variable domain, with the rest obtained from reference TRBV28 and TRBJ2-3, is as follows: DVKVTQSSRYLVKRTGEKVFLECVQDMDHENMFWYRQDPGLGLRLIYFSYDVKMKEKGDIPEGYSVSREKKERFSLILESASTNQTSMYLCASKSSTDTQYFGPGTRLTVL.

V and J are TRBV7-2 and TRBJ1-6; 10 bases match TRBD1. Germline V gene sequence: CDR1 SGHTA, CDR2 FQGNSA. The CDR3 length is 14 residues. The V segment lost 3 bases and the J segment 11 bases; nucleotides outside the gene matches: 4. The CDR3 DNA sequence: TGTGCCAGCAGCTTTGGACAGGGGGATACACCCCTCCACTTT. Translating it yields CASSFGQGDTPLHF.

This clone was counted a few times. V and J are TRBV6-5 and TRBJ1-2; 12 bases agree with TRBD1. CDR3 length: 15 amino acids. Germline-derived CDR1 and CDR2 are MNHEY and SVGAGI. Trimming removed 6 bases from V and 8 bases from J; junction bases left unmatched: 10. The DNA for the CDR3 is TGTGCCAGCAGAAATCCGGGACAGGGGGCGCGAGGCTACACCTTC. The encoded protein is CASRNPGQGARGYTF.

DNA for the CDR3: TGTGCCACCCCGTTTGAGTTGGCAGGGTCGGCTTTCTTT. Amino acid sequence: CATPFELAGSAFF. The rearrangement uses TRBV10-3 and TRBJ1-1; D is perhaps TRBD1 (5 bases). Trimming shortened V by 10 bases and J by 11 bases, and 23 bases separated the two germline ends. Germline V gene sequence: CDR1 ENHRY, CDR2 SYGVKD. The CDR3 length is 13 residues.

The chain joins TRBV5-1 to TRBJ1-1; D unresolved. The length of the CDR3 is 12 residues. Germline CDR1 reads SGHRS; CDR2 reads YFSETQ. V dropped 3 bases and J dropped 8 bases, with 11 bases sitting between them. CDR3 bases: TGCGCCAGCAGCTCCGGACTGACAGAAGCTTTCTTT. This translates into CASSSGLTEAFF.

This clone showed up just once. V usage is TRBV19 and J usage is TRBJ1-6; the D gene is possibly TRBD1 (6 bases). V lost 5 bases to trimming and J lost 0 bases, with 8 bases between them. CDR3 length equals 15 residues. Per the germline V gene, CDR1 is LNHDA and CDR2 is SQIVND (reference sequence). In DNA, the CDR3 is TGTGCCAGTAGTGAGGGGGGCTCCTATAATTCACCCCTCCACTTT. The encoded protein is CASSEGGSYNSPLHF. The full variable domain, completed using reference TRBV19 and TRBJ1-6, is DGGITQSPKYLFRKEGQNVTLSCEQNLNHDAMYWYRQDPGQGLRLIYYSQIVNDFQKGDIAEGYSVSREKKESFPLTVTSAQKNPTAFYLCASSEGGSYNSPLHFGNGTRLTVT.

The V and J genes are TRBV7-8 and TRBJ1-2, with a weak D call TRBD1 (5 bases). V was pared by 1 base and J by 0 bases, with 9 bases between. This CDR3 region has 15 residues. Germline CDR1 reads SGHVS; CDR2 reads FQNEAQ. The CDR3 loop is CASSLEFRANYGYTF. The CDR3, as DNA: TGTGCCAGCAGCTTAGAATTCAGGGCTAACTATGGCTACACCTTC.

This clone has only one observation. V gene TRBV4-1 combines with J gene TRBJ2-2, with D perhaps matching TRBD2 (5 bases). The V and J ends lost 1 base and 4 bases respectively, with 16 bases between them. Germline assignment: CDR1 MGHRA and CDR2 YSYEKL. This CDR3 contains 17 residues. As DNA, the CDR3 is TGCGCCAGCAGCCAAGTAAGGCCCGGGGAATTCACCGGGGAGCTGTTTTTT. Translated: CASSQVRPGEFTGELFF.

V gene TRBV6-6 combines with J gene TRBJ1-2; no firm D call. The CDR3 has 15 amino acids. V was trimmed by 5 bases and J by 6 bases, leaving 19 bases between them. Germline V CDR1 and CDR2: MNHNY, SVGAGI (reference sequence). Written as DNA, the CDR3 is TGTGCCAGCAGTCGATCTTTTCCCCACCGACATGGCTACACCTTC. As protein: CASSRSFPHRHGYTF.

This chain uses TRBV21-1 with TRBJ1-2. TRBV21-1 is a documented pseudogene. This CDR3 comprises 17 residues. CDR3 loop: CASSKVSGRGANYGYTF. In DNA form, the CDR3 reads TGTGCCAGCAGCAAGGTATCCGGCCGAGGAGCTAACTATGGCTACACCTTC.

In nucleotides, the CDR3 is TGTGCCAGCAGCAGCCCCCCGGGGGGGAACCAAGAGACCCAGTACTTC. Translating gives CASSSPPGGNQETQYF. The V call is TRBV21-1, the J call TRBJ2-5; the D call of TRBD2 is as the table states it, not checked on the DNA. TRBV21-1 is labeled a pseudogene. The CDR3 loop spans 16 amino acids.

The V gene is TRBV4-3, the J gene TRBJ2-5, with D possibly matching TRBD2 (5 bases). This CDR3 contains 17 residues. Trimming pared 1 base from V and 5 bases from J, leaving 20 bases between. CDR1 is LGHNA and CDR2 is YSLEER in the germline V gene. The CDR3 nucleotides read TGCGCCAGCAGCCAAGGACGTCAGGCTAGCCGGAGCGAGACCCAGTACTTC. Residues: CASSQGRQASRSETQYF.

The table lists this clone with a few counts. The chain employs TRBV5-5 and TRBJ1-5; D not certain. The CDR3 runs 13 residues. Per the germline V gene, CDR1 is SGHKS and CDR2 is YYEKEE (reference sequence). The V end lost 2 bases, the J end lost 6 bases, and 9 bases lay between the germline ends. The CDR3 DNA follows: TGTGCCAGCAGCTTTGGAGGGTTTCAGCCCCAGCATTTT. It encodes CASSFGGFQPQHF.

The chain couples TRBV2 to TRBJ1-2; D perhaps matches TRBD1 (5 bases). This CDR3 is built from 14 residues. Per the germline V gene, CDR1 is SNHLY and CDR2 is FYNNEI. V was shortened by 8 bases and J by 4 bases, with 17 bases between the two germline ends. The CDR3 sequence: CASGFSGLAYGYTF. CDR3 sequence (DNA): TGTGCCAGCGGCTTTTCAGGGCTTGCCTATGGCTACACCTTC.

The chain recombines TRBV30 with TRBJ2-7; TRBD2 matches 7 bases. In germline, CDR1 is GTSNPN, CDR2 SVGIG (reference sequence). The CDR3 totals 15 residues. The V and J ends lost 1 base and 2 bases, in that order; junction bases with no gene match: 8. Here the CDR3 reads CAWSGPVGGTYEQYF. The CDR3 DNA is TGTGCCTGGAGTGGGCCGGTGGGGGGGACCTACGAGCAGTACTTC.

Only one count was recorded for this clone. The V and J genes are TRBV6-5 and TRBJ2-1; D may be TRBD1 (6 bases). From germline, CDR1 is MNHEY and CDR2 SVGAGI. This CDR3 has 13 residues. Trimming cost V 6 bases and J 4 bases, with 10 bases left between them. The CDR3, as DNA: TGTGCCAGCAGACCCACAGGGTACAATGAGCAGTTCTTC. As protein: CASRPTGYNEQFF.